The TCR beta chain under discussion was sequenced for a study of cytomegalovirus exposure and HLA in healthy donors (dated by TCRdb to about 2017). Looking at the study overall: In an earlier analysis of roughly 590 of the donors, 276 Gb of sequence data and 90 million to 120 million unique TCR beta sequences from roughly 200 million T cells were reported. About 300 gigabases of sequencing data and 80 million or so unique TCR sequences were included in an early release covering about 620 HLA-typed donors. Of the 398 genotyped donors, around 81% fell in the genetic ancestry cluster associated with self-reported Caucasian donors. The aim of the study was to test whether cataloging public T cell receptors could identify signatures of past pathogen exposure. The study used immunosequencing to profile the T cell repertoires of under 700 subjects and linked those repertoires to cytomegalovirus serostatus. In addition to the first cohort of 650 to 750 subjects, a separate validation cohort of approximately 130 different subjects was used. To predict cytomegalovirus infection status, the study combined high-throughput TCR immunosequencing, statistical association of individual TCRs with disease status, and machine learning. A later analysis re-analyzed previously published TCR beta repertoires from 600 to 850 donors and added high-resolution HLA genotyping to study TCR occurrence patterns. In the later analysis, no new phenotypic data were used to find candidate immune exposures; instead, reliance was placed on TCR beta sequences and their occurrence across donors. An earlier analysis of 500 to 750 of the donors applied high-throughput TCR beta sequencing to assess whether each TCR beta V gene segment acted as functional or pseudogenic. Donor age, sex, ethnicity and CMV serostatus were compiled together with the repertoire data. In a later genetic analysis, genome-wide SNP genotypes for about 65% of the 666 donors were used, and that subset was treated as a discovery cohort. Every discovery cohort repertoire had been produced on one sequencing platform. HLA typing included class I and class II loci at four-digit resolution. The number of typed donors differed by locus: about 620-640 for A, B, C, DRB1 and DQB1; 500 to 550 for DQA1; some 590 for DPA1; and 400 to 480 for DPB1. A few DR-DQ haplotypes were treated as single units for association and clustering because of strong linkage in the cohort. Among several hundred genotyped donors of the cohort, an average of approximately 240,000 unique TCR beta nucleotide sequences was sequenced per donor, of which about 19% were non-productive.

Details on this clone: Its antigen has not been determined. Base-call qualities are not available, and no considerably larger clone is one nucleotide away.

In total, roughly 670 healthy bone marrow donors made up the cohort. At the time of sampling, all cohort members were nominally healthy, though unrecorded immune exposures were likely present. The donor was CMV seronegative and belonged to the group of roughly 330 seronegative cohort members. A peripheral blood sample was provided by each donor, and peripheral blood mononuclear cells were used for TCR beta sequencing. Genomic DNA was extracted from the blood cell samples with the Qiagen DNeasy Blood Extraction Kit. Study-wide findings and limitations: Most TCR sequences were seen in very few donors, while some public TCRs were found in many individuals. The classifier was reported to diagnose cytomegalovirus status with high specificity and sensitivity in both the original and validation cohorts. CMV serostatus was the only immune exposure information available for the cohort. Because counts were too low, roughly 16 rarely observed V segments, including chromosome 9 orphons, were excluded from the earlier analysis of some 590 of the donors. When HLA alleles, especially DR and DQ, strongly co-occurred, TCR associations were difficult to assign to individual alleles. A later analysis reported that several top co-occurrence clusters appeared linked to parvovirus B19, influenza, CMV and Epstein-Barr virus. According to a later analysis, most CMV-associated TCR beta chains appeared to be HLA-restricted, and the HLA associations seemed to be driven largely by CMV exposure. In the study, approximately 160 TCR beta chains were listed as associated with cytomegalovirus. According to a later analysis, TCR association rates differed among HLA loci, with DRB1 alleles showing the most associated TCRs and HLA-C alleles showing the fewest. The authors suggested that the approach could potentially be generalized to other disease states and immunological phenotypes. Specific HLA alleles were associated with 15,000 to 20,000 TCR beta sequences at a false discovery rate of 0.05 in a later analysis. This cohort had only TCR beta chains sequenced, and the lack of alpha or paired-chain data limited which features could be detected. A further reported finding was that TCR beta sequences accurately predicted the HLA-A and HLA-B alleles for most subjects in the first cohort. A few of the identified cytomegalovirus-associated TCR beta chains were confirmed in vitro to be specific for cytomegalovirus antigens. V-gene and J-gene trimming of TCR beta chains was associated with a missense DCLRE1C variant in a later genetic analysis, and the association was replicated in an independent cohort. In an earlier analysis of about 600 of the donors, most TCR beta V segments appeared in productive rearrangements about 87% or about 30% of the time, broadly matching IMGT annotations. Because HLA typing was unavailable for some donors at each locus, only the typed subset was used in association tests. The presence/absence analyses assumed that sequencing depth was roughly uniform across donors, and that assumption may not be true. In a later analysis, HLA-associated TCR beta chains showed more clonal expansion and lower generation probabilities than non-associated chains that were equally common. Some IMGT-functional V segments, including TRBV6-2 and TRBV6-3, could not be told apart with the 87-base-pair reads, so those segments were excluded. In a later genetic analysis, fewer N-insertions in productive TCRs were reported among donors in an Asian-associated ancestry cluster than the approximately 670-donor mean. A cluster of highly shared sequence variants was judged likely to represent a technical artifact of the sequencing pipeline. Correlated functional status among segregating V segments might be attributable to linkage disequilibrium, but an unknown experimental factor could not be ruled out.

The library was made by the immunoSEQ multiplex PCR assay. The multiplex PCR relied on a mix of 60 forward primers for TCR Vbeta segments and 13 reverse primers for TCR Jbeta segments. The CDR3 region of rearranged TCR beta genes was amplified from genomic DNA by a multiplex PCR assay. The Illumina HiSeq System was used to sequence the amplified TCR beta libraries as 87-base-pair reads. Regarding the original processing steps: A later analysis counted some 74 million unique TCR beta chains across the 700 or so repertoires, and around 12 million of these chains were shared by at least two donors. Raw reads were error-corrected and collapsed into unique sequences by a nearest-neighbor algorithm in which closely related sequences were merged to remove PCR and sequencing errors. CDR3 sequences were aligned to IMGT reference sequences to assign V, D and J gene segments. For a sequence to be retained, a match of at least six nucleotides to both a V gene segment and a J gene segment was required. Rearrangements were called productive when the CDR3 lacked stop codons and stayed in frame with V and J; all others were non-productive. Following IMGT convention, CDR3 was defined as the stretch from the second conserved V-encoded cysteine to the conserved J-encoded phenylalanine. Sequences without an unambiguous match to a single V gene segment were excluded from the earlier analysis of 500 to 700 of the donors. An earlier analysis of several hundred of the donors called V segments functional above 56.7% productive rearrangements and segregating when the between-donor standard deviation exceeded 5%. A statistical classification framework was built to diagnose cytomegalovirus status from the catalog of TCR beta chain sequences. A later analysis assigned V and J genes by comparing TCR nucleotide sequences with IMGT/GENE-DB human TR gene sequences. Using the TCRdist pipeline, a later analysis assigned CDR3 sequences along with most-parsimonious VDJ recombination scenarios. In a later analysis, every TCR beta chain was defined by the combination of its CDR3 amino acid sequence and its V-gene family, and reads without a unique V-gene family were dropped. To address suspected cross-contamination and a sequencing artifact, a later analysis removed 592 highly shared, low-generation-probability nucleotide sequences. In a later analysis, a clonal expansion index for each public chain was calculated from normalized within-repertoire ranks of inferred template counts. In a later analysis, generation probabilities were computed using a VDJ recombination model fitted to out-of-frame rearrangements, and the results were checked against IGoR. Hypergeometric tests were used in a later analysis to score TCR-TCR, TCR-HLA and TCR-CMV co-occurrence, with a repertoire-size bias correction applied to the TCR pairs. In a later analysis, false discovery rates were estimated by permuting HLA or CMV assignments 20 times. In a later analysis, co-occurring TCRs were grouped with DBSCAN, and TCRdist sequence similarity was added when clustering was performed within HLA-allele-positive subsets. Repertoires with fewer than 30,000 or more than 120,000 public chains, plus five repertoires with anomalous nucleotide sharing, were excluded from co-occurrence clustering. TCRdb carries this immuneACCESS record with in-frame sequences only. Its versions omit some clonotypes, under half of them owing to an unresolved V gene in the studies checked, with the rest unexplained. D and trimming were read from the DNA, whereas the V and J calls and clone size are those reported in that table. This sample lists about 200,000 clones; about four fifths were detected once. About 1.7% of the sample is in the top ten clones.

CDR1 and CDR2, looked up from the germline V gene, are SGHVS and FNYEAQ. V ends up 2 bases short and J 4 bases short, with an unmatched junction base count of 2. The CDR3 sequence holds 14 residues, the cysteine and phenylalanine included. Only the CDR3 part of the read is kept: 42 bases, read in frame from the first base. The TCR sequence derives from a man aged 18 to 29 in good health and CMV-seronegative. The chain employs TRBV7-6 and TRBJ2-1; 7 junctional bases match TRBD1. Sequenced: PBMCs. The nucleotide sequence is TGTGCCAGCAGCTTATCAGGGGGATACAATGAGCAGTTCTTC. The resulting protein is CASSLSGGYNEQFF.